These 8 T cell receptor beta chains originate from one sample sequenced in a study of blood T cell repertoires in COVID-19. Clones were sequenced by immunoSEQ multiplex PCR, and TCRdb holds only the in-frame ones, with some missing. The top ten hold roughly 6.2% of the sample, which has some 210,000 clones, roughly 84% seen once. The specimen sequenced was peripheral blood. All receptors come from a woman in her thirties or forties who had recovered from COVID-19.

This clone was detected once. The rearrangement uses TRBV19 and TRBJ2-5, with D unclear. The CDR3 loop spans 13 amino acids. CDR1 and CDR2 from the germline V gene are LNHDA and SQIVND (reference sequence). V dropped 4 bases and J dropped 6 bases, with 12 bases sitting between them. The CDR3 sequence is CASSTQAKKTQYF. CDR3 DNA: TGTGCCAGTAGTACCCAAGCTAAAAAGACCCAGTACTTC.

On this clone itself: At the DNA level, this CDR3 is encoded by other sequences in the same sample as well. The chain is built from TRBV18 and TRBJ2-6; D may be TRBD2 (6 bases). The ends were cut back, 3 bases at V and 2 bases at J, with 8 bases in the middle. This CDR3 has 15 amino acids. The germline V gene encodes CDR1 KGHSH and CDR2 LQKENI. The CDR3 nucleotides are TGTGCCAGCTCACCTGGGACTGCTGGGGCCAACGTCCTGACTTTC. This codes for CASSPGTAGANVLTF.

The chain combines TRBV28 with TRBJ2-3; TRBD1 matches at 9 bases. Germline CDR1 is MDHEN and CDR2 is SYDVKM. The CDR3 loop spans 16 amino acids. V lost 1 base and J lost 2; bases outside the gene matches: 4. The CDR3 sequence is CASSLFWTGDTDTQYF. For the CDR3, the DNA is TGTGCCAGCAGTTTATTCTGGACAGGGGACACAGATACGCAGTATTTT.

The chain carries TRBV21-1 and TRBJ2-1; the D call in the table, TRBD2, was not verified against the DNA. TRBV21-1 is given as a pseudogene. The CDR3 totals 19 residues. The CDR3 DNA reads TGTGCCAGCAGCAACAATTGGACTAGCGGGAGGGACCACTACAATGAGCAGTTCTTC. Translating gives CASSNNWTSGRDHYNEQFF.

Only a few counts were recorded for this clone. The V gene is TRBV20-1, the J gene TRBJ2-7; 10 nucleotides agree with TRBD2. The CDR3 has 15 amino acids. Germline values: CDR1 DFQATT, CDR2 SNEGSKA (reference sequence). With V trimmed by 3 bases and J by 2 bases, 7 bases remained unmatched. Here the CDR3 reads CSASPASGSPYEQYF. The CDR3 DNA reads as TGCAGTGCTAGTCCGGCTAGCGGGAGCCCCTACGAGCAGTACTTC.

This rearrangement joins TRBV6-7 to TRBJ1-1; D is possibly TRBD1 (6 bases). TRBV6-7 is placed among ORFs of uncertain function. The CDR3 is made up of 13 amino acids. Trimming removed 6 bases at V and 11 bases at J, with 19 bases between. The CDR3 spells CASSDTTDRWAFF. The DNA for the CDR3 is TGTGCCAGCAGCGATACCACCGACAGGTGGGCTTTCTTT.

DNA of the CDR3: TGTGCCAGCAGCTTAGCCCAGAGGCTAGCGGGCCACAATGAGCAGTTCTTC. As protein: CASSLAQRLAGHNEQFF. The rearrangement uses TRBV7-3 and TRBJ2-1, with 8 nucleotides matching TRBD2. After removal of 2 bases from V and 5 bases from J, the junction contained 11 bases not matched to a gene. Per germline, CDR1 SGHTA and CDR2 FQGTGA. This CDR3 has 17 amino acids.

The V gene is TRBV5-1, the J gene TRBJ2-3, with a possible D match to TRBD2 (5 bases). V lost 2 bases and J lost 8, with 12 bases in between. CDR3 length equals 13 residues. Germline CDR1 and CDR2: SGHRS and YFSETQ. The CDR3 bases are TGCGCCAGCAGCTTAAGCGGACCGGGTACGCAGTATTTT. It yields the protein CASSLSGPGTQYF. Based on the CDR3 plus reference TRBV5-1 and TRBJ2-3, the full variable domain is KAGVTQTPRYLIKTRGQQVTLSCSPISGHRSVSWYQQTPGQGLQFLFEYFSETQRNKGNFPGRFSGRQFSNSRSEMNVSTLELGDSALYLCASSLSGPGTQYFGPGTRLTVL.